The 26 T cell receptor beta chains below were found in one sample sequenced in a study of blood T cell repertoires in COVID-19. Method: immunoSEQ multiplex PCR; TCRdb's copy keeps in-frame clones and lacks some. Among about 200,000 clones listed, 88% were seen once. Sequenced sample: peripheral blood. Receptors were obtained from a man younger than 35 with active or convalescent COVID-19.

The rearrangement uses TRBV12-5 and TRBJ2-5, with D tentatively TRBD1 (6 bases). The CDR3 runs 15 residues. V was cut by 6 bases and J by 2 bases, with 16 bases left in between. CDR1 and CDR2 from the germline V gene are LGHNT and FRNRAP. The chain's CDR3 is CASGTEQGGQETQYF. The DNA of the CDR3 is TGTGCTAGTGGGACCGAACAGGGCGGGCAAGAGACCCAGTACTTC.

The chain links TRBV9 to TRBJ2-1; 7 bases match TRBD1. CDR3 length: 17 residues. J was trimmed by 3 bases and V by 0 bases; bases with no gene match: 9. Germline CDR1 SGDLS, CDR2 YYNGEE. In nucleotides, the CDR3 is TGTGCCAGCAGCGTAGGAATCTCGGGACAGCTCTACAATGAGCAGTTCTTC. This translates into CASSVGISGQLYNEQFF. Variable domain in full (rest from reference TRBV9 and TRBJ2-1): DSGVTQTPKHLITATGQRVTLRCSPRSGDLSVYWYQQSLDQGLQFLIQYYNGEERAKGNILERFSAQQFPDLHSELNLSSLELGDSALYFCASSVGISGQLYNEQFFGPGTRLTVL.

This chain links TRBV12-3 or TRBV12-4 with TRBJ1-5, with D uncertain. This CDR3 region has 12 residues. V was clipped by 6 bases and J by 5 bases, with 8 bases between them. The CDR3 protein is CASRTGYQPQHF. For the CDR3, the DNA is TGTGCCAGCAGGACGGGGTATCAGCCCCAGCATTTT.

The DNA for the CDR3 is TGTGCCAGCAGTGATCCCCTACCCGACAGGGTAGCAGATACGCAGTATTTT. Amino acids: CASSDPLPDRVADTQYF. V and J are TRBV6-1 and TRBJ2-3; 7 bases align to TRBD1. Germline V lookup: CDR1 MNHNS, CDR2 SASEGT. This CDR3 comprises 17 residues. The ends lost 3 bases at V and 4 bases at J; junction bases unmatched: 13.

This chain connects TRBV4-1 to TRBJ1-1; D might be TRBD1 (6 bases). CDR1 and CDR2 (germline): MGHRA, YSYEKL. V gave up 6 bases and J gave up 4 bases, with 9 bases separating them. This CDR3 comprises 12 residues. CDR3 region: CASRTQGTEAFF. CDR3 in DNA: TGCGCCAGCAGGACACAGGGCACTGAAGCTTTCTTT.

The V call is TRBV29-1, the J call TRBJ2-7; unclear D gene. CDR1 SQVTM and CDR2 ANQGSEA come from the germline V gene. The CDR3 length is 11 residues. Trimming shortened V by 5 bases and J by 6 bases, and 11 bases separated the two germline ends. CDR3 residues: CSVFWAGEQYF. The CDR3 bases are TGCAGCGTTTTTTGGGCTGGCGAGCAGTACTTC.

Here the CDR3 DNA reads TGTGCCAGCCAAGCCCCTAGCGGGAGCCCCTACGAGCAGTACTTC. Translating it yields CASQAPSGSPYEQYF. The rearrangement joins TRBV18 to TRBJ2-7; 10 bases fit TRBD2. Trimming removed 8 bases from V and 2 bases from J; junction bases left unmatched: 9. Germline V gene sequence: CDR1 KGHSH, CDR2 LQKENI. The CDR3 extends over 15 amino acids.

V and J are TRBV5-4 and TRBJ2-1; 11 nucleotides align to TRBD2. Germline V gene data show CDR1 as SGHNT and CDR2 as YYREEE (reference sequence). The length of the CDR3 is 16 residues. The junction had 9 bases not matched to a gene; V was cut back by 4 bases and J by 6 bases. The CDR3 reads CASSVQLAGVSNEQFF. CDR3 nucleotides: TGTGCCAGCAGCGTCCAACTAGCGGGAGTATCCAATGAGCAGTTCTTC.

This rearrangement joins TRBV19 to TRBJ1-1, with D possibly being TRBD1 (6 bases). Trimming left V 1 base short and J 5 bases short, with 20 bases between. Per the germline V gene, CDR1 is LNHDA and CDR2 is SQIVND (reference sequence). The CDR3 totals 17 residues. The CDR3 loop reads CASSIGRGIVANTEAFF. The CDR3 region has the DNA TGTGCCAGTAGTATAGGCAGGGGAATAGTAGCGAATACTGAAGCTTTCTTT.

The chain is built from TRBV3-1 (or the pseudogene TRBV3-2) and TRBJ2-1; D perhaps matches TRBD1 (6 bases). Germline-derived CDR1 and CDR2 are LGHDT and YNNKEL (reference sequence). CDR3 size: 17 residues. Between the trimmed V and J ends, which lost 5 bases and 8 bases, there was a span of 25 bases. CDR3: CASSSILNNDRIDEQFF. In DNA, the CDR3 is TGTGCCAGCAGCTCAATTCTTAACAACGACAGGATCGATGAGCAGTTCTTC.

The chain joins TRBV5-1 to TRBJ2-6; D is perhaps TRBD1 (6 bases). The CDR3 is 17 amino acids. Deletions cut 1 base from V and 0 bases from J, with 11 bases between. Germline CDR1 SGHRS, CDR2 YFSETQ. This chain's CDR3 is CASSLIQGISGANVLTF. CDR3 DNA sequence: TGCGCCAGCAGCTTGATACAGGGAATCTCTGGGGCCAACGTCCTGACTTTC.

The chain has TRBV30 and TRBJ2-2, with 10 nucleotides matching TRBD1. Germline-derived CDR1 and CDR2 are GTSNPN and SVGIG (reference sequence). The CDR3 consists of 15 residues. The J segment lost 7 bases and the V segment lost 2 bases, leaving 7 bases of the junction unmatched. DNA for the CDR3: TGTGCCTGGAGTCCTCAGACAGGGGGCATCGGGGAGCTGTTTTTT. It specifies CAWSPQTGGIGELFF. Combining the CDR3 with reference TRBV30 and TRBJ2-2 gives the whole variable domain SQTIHQWPATLVQPVGSPLSLECTVEGTSNPNLYWYRQAAGRGLQLLFYSVGIGQISSEVPQNLSASRPQDRQFILSSKKLLLSDSGFYLCAWSPQTGGIGELFFGEGSRLTVL.

CDR3 DNA sequence: TGTGCCAGCAGCTTAACCGGGACACACACTGAAGCTTTCTTT. Encoded protein: CASSLTGTHTEAFF. The chain employs TRBV7-3 and TRBJ1-1; tentatively, D is TRBD1 (6 bases). CDR3 size: 14 residues. Germline CDR1 SGHTA, CDR2 FQGTGA. V dropped 0 bases and J dropped 3 bases, with 8 bases sitting between them.

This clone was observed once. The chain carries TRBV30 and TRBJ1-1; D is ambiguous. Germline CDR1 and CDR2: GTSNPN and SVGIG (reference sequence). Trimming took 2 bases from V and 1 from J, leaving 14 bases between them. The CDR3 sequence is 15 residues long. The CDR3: CAWSFPGMTNTEAFF. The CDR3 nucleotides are TGTGCCTGGAGTTTCCCGGGAATGACGAACACTGAAGCTTTCTTT.

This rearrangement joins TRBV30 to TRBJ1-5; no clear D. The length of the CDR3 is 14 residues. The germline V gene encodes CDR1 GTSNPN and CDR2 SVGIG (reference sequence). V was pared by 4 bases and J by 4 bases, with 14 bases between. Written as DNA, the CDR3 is TGTGCCTGGACAGAGTCCGGGGATAATCAGCCCCAGCATTTT. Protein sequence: CAWTESGDNQPQHF. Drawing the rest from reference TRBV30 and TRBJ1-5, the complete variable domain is SQTIHQWPATLVQPVGSPLSLECTVEGTSNPNLYWYRQAAGRGLQLLFYSVGIGQISSEVPQNLSASRPQDRQFILSSKKLLLSDSGFYLCAWTESGDNQPQHFGDGTRLSIL.

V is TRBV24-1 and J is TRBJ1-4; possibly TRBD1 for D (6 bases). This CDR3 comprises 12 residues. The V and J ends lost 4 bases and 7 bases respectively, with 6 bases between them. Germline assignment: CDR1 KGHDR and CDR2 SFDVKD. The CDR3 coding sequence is TGTGCCACCAGTGAGGACAGTGAAAAACTGTTTTTT. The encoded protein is CATSEDSEKLFF.

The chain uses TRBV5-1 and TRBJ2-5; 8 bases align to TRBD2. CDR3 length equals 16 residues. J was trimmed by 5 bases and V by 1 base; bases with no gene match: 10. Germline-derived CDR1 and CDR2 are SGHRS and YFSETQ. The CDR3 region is CASSLPSSGSGETQYF. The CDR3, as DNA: TGCGCCAGCAGCTTGCCCTCGAGCGGGAGCGGTGAGACCCAGTACTTC.

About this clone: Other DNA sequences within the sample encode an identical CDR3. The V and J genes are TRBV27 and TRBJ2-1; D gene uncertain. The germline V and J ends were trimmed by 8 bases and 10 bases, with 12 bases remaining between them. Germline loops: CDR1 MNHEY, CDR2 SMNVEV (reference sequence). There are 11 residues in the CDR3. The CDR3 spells CASSLGREQFF. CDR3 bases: TGTGCCAGCTCCCTGGGCAGGGAGCAGTTCTTC.

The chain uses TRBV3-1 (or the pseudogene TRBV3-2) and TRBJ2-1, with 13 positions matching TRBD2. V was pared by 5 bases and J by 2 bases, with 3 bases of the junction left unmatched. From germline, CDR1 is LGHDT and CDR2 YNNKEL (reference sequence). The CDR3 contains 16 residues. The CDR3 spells CASSMTSGRTYNEQFF. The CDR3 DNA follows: TGTGCCAGCAGCATGACTAGCGGGAGGACCTACAATGAGCAGTTCTTC.

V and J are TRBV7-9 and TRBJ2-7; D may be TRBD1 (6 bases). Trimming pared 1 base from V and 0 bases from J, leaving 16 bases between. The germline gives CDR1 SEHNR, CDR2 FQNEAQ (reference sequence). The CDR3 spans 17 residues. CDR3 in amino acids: CASSLGGLGAISYEQYF. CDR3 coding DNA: TGTGCCAGCAGCTTAGGAGGGTTGGGGGCTATCTCCTACGAGCAGTACTTC.

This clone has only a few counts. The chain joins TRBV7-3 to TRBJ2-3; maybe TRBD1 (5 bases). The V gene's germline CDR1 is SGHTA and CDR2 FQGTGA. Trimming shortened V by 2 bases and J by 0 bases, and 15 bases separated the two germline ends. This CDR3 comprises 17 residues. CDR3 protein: CASSLSIGAASTDTQYF. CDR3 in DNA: TGTGCCAGCAGCTTATCCATTGGGGCAGCTAGCACAGATACGCAGTATTTT.

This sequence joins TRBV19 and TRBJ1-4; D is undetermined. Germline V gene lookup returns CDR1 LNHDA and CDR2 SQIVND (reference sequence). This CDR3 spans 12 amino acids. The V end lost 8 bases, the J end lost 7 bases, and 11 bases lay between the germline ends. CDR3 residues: CASHNRAEKLFF. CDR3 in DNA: TGTGCCAGTCATAACCGAGCTGAAAAACTGTTTTTT.

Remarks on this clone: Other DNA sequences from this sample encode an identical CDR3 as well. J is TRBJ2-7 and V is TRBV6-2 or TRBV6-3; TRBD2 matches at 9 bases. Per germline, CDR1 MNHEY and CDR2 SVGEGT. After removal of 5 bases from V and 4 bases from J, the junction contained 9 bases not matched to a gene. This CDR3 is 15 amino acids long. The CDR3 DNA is TGTGCCAGCAGTCCCCGCCTAGCGGGACTTTACGAGCAGTACTTC. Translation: CASSPRLAGLYEQYF.

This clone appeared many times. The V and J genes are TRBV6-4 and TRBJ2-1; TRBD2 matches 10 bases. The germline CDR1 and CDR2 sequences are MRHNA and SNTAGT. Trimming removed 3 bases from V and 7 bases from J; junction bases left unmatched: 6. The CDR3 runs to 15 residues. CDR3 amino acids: CASSESGGAGNEQFF. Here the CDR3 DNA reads TGTGCCAGCAGTGAGAGCGGGGGGGCGGGAAATGAGCAGTTCTTC.

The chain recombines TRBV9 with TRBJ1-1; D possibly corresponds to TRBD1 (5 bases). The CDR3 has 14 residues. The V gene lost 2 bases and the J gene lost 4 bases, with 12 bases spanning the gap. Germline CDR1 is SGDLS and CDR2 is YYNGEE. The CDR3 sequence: CASSVTPGGTEAFF. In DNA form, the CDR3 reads TGTGCCAGCAGCGTTACCCCGGGGGGCACTGAAGCTTTCTTT. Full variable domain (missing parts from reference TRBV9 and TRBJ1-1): DSGVTQTPKHLITATGQRVTLRCSPRSGDLSVYWYQQSLDQGLQFLIQYYNGEERAKGNILERFSAQQFPDLHSELNLSSLELGDSALYFCASSVTPGGTEAFFGQGTRLTVV.

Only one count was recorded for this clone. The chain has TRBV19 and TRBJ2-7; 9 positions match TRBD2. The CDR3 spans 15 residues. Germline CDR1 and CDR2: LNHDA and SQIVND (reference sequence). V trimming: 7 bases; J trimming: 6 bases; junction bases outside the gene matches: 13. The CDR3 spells CASKRSSGTGSEQYF. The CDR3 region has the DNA TGTGCCAGTAAAAGGTCTAGCGGGACGGGGTCCGAGCAGTACTTC.